This TCR beta chain was recovered during a study of T cell responses to AZD1222 COVID-19 vaccine (dated by TCRdb to 2020 to 2023). Looking at the study overall: A total of about 250 trial participants underwent TCR sequencing, of whom under 220 had received two doses of AZD1222 and approximately 25 had received two doses of the MenACWY control vaccine. Enrollment into the trials was organized by age into subgroups of 18-55, 56-69 and 70-plus years, and those subgroups contained approximately 160, 26 and 62 TCR-sequenced participants, respectively.

The junction shows trimming of 4 bases on V and 0 bases on J, plus 7 bases between the germline ends. From the cysteine through the phenylalanine, the CDR3 covers 13 amino acids. The entry retains the CDR3 DNA only, 39 bases that are in frame from base 1. CDR1 and CDR2 are read off the germline V gene (reference sequence) as LNHDA and SQIVND. To note about this clone: What antigen it recognizes has not been identified. There are no base qualities to consult, and no much larger clone falls within one base.

The CDR3 regions of human TCRbeta chains were analyzed by immunosequencing. In the paper's pipeline: Repertoire TCRs were checked for matches against a reference library of SARS-CoV-2-specific TCRs that had been generated using the MIRA antigen-specificity platform. Breadth was defined as the fraction of unique TCRs that were SARS-CoV-2-associated. Depth was defined as the fraction of total T cells that were SARS-CoV-2-associated. Each spike-specific TCR was assigned to its reactive spike region and to a CD4 or CD8 class using the MIRA data. Log10-transformed breadth and depth values were compared by one-way ANOVA with Sidak's multiple comparisons tests. TCRdb holds this immuneACCESS table with in-frame rearrangements only. Some clones are missing; in checked studies, unresolved V genes explain under half, and the rest has no known cause. That table supplies the V and J calls and clone size; D and trimming were determined from the DNA. The sample table holds approximately 17,000 clones, of which about three quarters were seen once. The ten largest clones capture 12% to 15% of the sample.

The research as a whole found: The 56-69-year group was small, and its depth increase did not reach significance, likely because of low power. Vaccine-associated CD4 TCRs spanned the whole spike protein, with dominant responses in regions 160-218 and 743-854. Because no day 14 peak-response samples were available, repertoires were characterized only after the peak T cell response. Conclusions about previously exposed vaccinees are limited, since just a handful of AZD1222 recipients were seropositive for SARS-CoV-2 at baseline. After two AZD1222 doses, both the breadth and the depth of spike-specific TCRs were significantly higher than at day 0 and than in MenACWY recipients. Participants were mostly white British, with more females than males. The authors suggested clonal diversity may have been underestimated. Nearly half of unique spike-specific TCRs reportedly recognized epitopes outside regions mutated in the B.1.351 and B.1.1.7 variants.

The time point label, as the study defines it: about 28 days (+/-7) after the second vaccine dose. Because spike-specific TCR depth and breadth did not differ between the two schedules, AZD1222 recipients who got a second dose at roughly 4 weeks were pooled with those who got a second dose at roughly 12 weeks. The vaccinee samples were drawn from two UK trials, COV001 and COV002, one of which was a single-blind randomized controlled phase 2/3 trial testing AZD1222 (ChAdOx1 nCoV-19) in healthy adults. For TCRbeta chain sequencing, PBMC samples were collected from trial participants at day 0 and at day 28 after the second dose.

The rearranged segments are TRBV19 and TRBJ2-7; the D element could tentatively be TRBD1 or TRBD2, as 5 bases agree for each. The TCR comes from an adult who received the AZD1222 COVID-19 vaccine. The specimen was peripheral blood, collected 28 days after the second AZD1222 dose. The nucleotide sequence reads as follows: TGTGCCAGTAGTACGGGACGCTCCTACGAGCAGTACTTC. It specifies CASSTGRSYEQYF.